The 20 T cell receptor beta chains below all came from one sample that was sequenced in a study of human T cells and chemical hapten exposure. TCRdb reprocessed the RACE reads with MiXCR, giving one entry per CDR3 protein. The table has fewer than 70,000 distinct CDR3 sequences, around 7% seen once. The time point: pre-sensitization, week 0. Noted treatment: therapeutic diphenylcyclopropenone sensitization with weekly scalp DPC. The input for sequencing was whole blood, taken in connection with sensitization to the hapten diphenylcyclopropenone (DPC). The receptors originated from a woman under 40 with alopecia areata. Some clones in this sample may be carry-over from other donors' samples.

There are many counts of this clonotype. The rearrangement uses TRBV2 and TRBJ1-5; possible D gene TRBD1, 5 bases. There are 13 residues in the CDR3. V was shortened by 2 bases and J by 5 bases, with 7 bases between the two germline ends. CDR1 SNHLY and CDR2 FYNNEI come from the germline V gene. The CDR3 region is CASSEFRDQPQHF. The CDR3 region has the DNA TGTGCCAGCAGTGAATTCAGGGATCAGCCCCAGCATTTT.

Remarks on this clonotype: Just one base apart from a much larger clone, this may be a read error. The genes are TRBV6-2 or TRBV6-3 and TRBJ1-1; D remains ambiguous. The V end was cut by 5 bases, the J end by 0 bases, with 13 bases between. This CDR3 region has 15 residues. Germline CDR1 MNHEY, CDR2 SVGEGT. The chain's CDR3 is CASSDNGAMNTEAFF. Here the CDR3 DNA reads TGTGCCAGCAGTGACAACGGAGCCATGAACACTGAAGCTTTCTTT.

The chain carries TRBV6-5 and TRBJ2-2, with TRBD2 matching over 10 bases. The V gene's germline CDR1 is MNHEY and CDR2 SVGAGI. The ends lost 3 bases at V and 4 bases at J; junction bases unmatched: 8. This CDR3 contains 17 residues. The CDR3 sequence is CASSYKAGGPGTGELFF. The CDR3 coding sequence is TGTGCCAGCAGTTATAAAGCGGGGGGGCCCGGCACCGGGGAGCTGTTTTTT.

In this sample, this clonotype turned up many times. The genes are TRBV10-1 and TRBJ2-7; no firm D call. The CDR3 extends over 14 amino acids. V was cut by 3 bases and J by 2 bases, with 11 bases left in between. Looked up from germline, CDR1 is WNHNN and CDR2 is SYGVQD (reference sequence). The CDR3 DNA follows: TGCGCCAGCAGTGATAACCCAAATACCTACGAGCAGTACTTC. This translates into CASSDNPNTYEQYF.

In this sample, this clonotype turned up a few times. J is TRBJ1-5 and V is TRBV10-3, with 10 bases aligning to TRBD1. In germline, CDR1 is ENHRY, CDR2 SYGVKD. There are 15 residues in the CDR3. V lost 11 bases, J lost 5 bases, and 12 bases stayed unmatched. CDR3 protein: CASQPGQGSDQPQHF. The CDR3 DNA reads TGTGCCTCGCAACCGGGACAGGGGTCGGATCAGCCCCAGCATTTT.

This clonotype was detected ten times or more. The rearrangement joins TRBV5-1 to TRBJ2-1, with D possibly matching TRBD2 (6 bases). V lost 3 bases and J 4 bases, leaving 17 bases between the germline ends. Looked up from germline, CDR1 is SGHRS and CDR2 is YFSETQ. This CDR3 is 16 amino acids long. The CDR3 DNA reads TGCGCCAGCAGCTCCATAGGCGGGGAGCAATACAATGAGCAGTTCTTC. The encoded protein is CASSSIGGEQYNEQFF.

This clonotype was observed many times. The rearrangement links TRBV3-1 to TRBJ2-7; D is possibly TRBD2 (5 bases). The CDR3 is made up of 15 amino acids. CDR1 LGHDT and CDR2 YNNKEL come from the germline V gene (reference sequence). Trimming cost V 1 base and J 0 bases, with 10 bases left between them. CDR3 sequence reads: CASSQGFGVSYEQYF. Here the CDR3 DNA reads TGTGCCAGCAGCCAAGGATTCGGGGTCTCCTACGAGCAGTACTTC.

This clonotype has at least ten counts. The rearrangement uses TRBV7-8 and TRBJ1-4; D unclear. This CDR3 is 15 amino acids long. With 2 bases removed from V and 5 bases from J, the gap between germline ends came to 12 bases. Per germline, CDR1 SGHVS and CDR2 FQNEAQ. CDR3 residues: CASSLLTGINEKLFF. For the CDR3, the DNA is TGTGCCAGCAGCTTACTGACGGGGATAAATGAAAAACTGTTTTTT.

This clonotype was found many times. J is TRBJ2-1 and V is TRBV7-9; D uncertain. V was clipped by 3 bases and J by 7 bases, with 4 bases between them. The CDR3 covers 11 residues. Germline CDR1 and CDR2: SEHNR and FQNEAQ (reference sequence). The CDR3 coding sequence is TGTGCCAGCAGCTTCGTGAATGAGCAGTTCTTC. It encodes CASSFVNEQFF.

Ten or more counts support this clonotype. The chain combines TRBV6-5 with TRBJ2-7; tentative D call: TRBD2 (5 bases). Germline V gives CDR1 MNHEY, CDR2 SVGAGI. This CDR3 contains 15 residues. V was cut by 0 bases and J by 0 bases, with 9 bases left in between. The CDR3 loop reads CASSYSIGGSYEQYF. In nucleotides, the CDR3 is TGTGCCAGCAGTTACTCGATAGGAGGCTCCTACGAGCAGTACTTC.

The V gene is TRBV3-1, the J gene TRBJ2-1, with 9 positions matching TRBD2. Per the germline V gene, CDR1 is LGHDT and CDR2 is YNNKEL (reference sequence). Losses at the gene ends were 5 bases for V and 5 bases for J; bases not matched to a gene: 7. The CDR3 extends over 15 amino acids. For the CDR3, the DNA is TGTGCCAGCAGCTTCCATAGCGGGAGCGACAATGAGCAGTTCTTC. It specifies CASSFHSGSDNEQFF.

This clonotype was recorded many times. As DNA, the CDR3 is TGCGCCAGCAGTGAGTCTAGATCAAGAGGGGATGAGCAGTTCTTC. It yields the protein CASSESRSRGDEQFF. The chain employs TRBV10-2 and TRBJ2-1; possibly TRBD1 or TRBD2 for D (5 bases each). The CDR3 covers 15 residues. Trimming stripped 0 bases from V and 8 bases from J, with 14 bases between. Germline lookup yields CDR1 WSHSY and CDR2 SAAADI.

This clonotype was seen at least ten times. The chain recombines TRBV27 with TRBJ1-2; 7 bases match TRBD1. The CDR3 contains 14 residues. With V trimmed by 3 bases and J by 6 bases, 7 bases remained unmatched. Per germline, CDR1 MNHEY and CDR2 SMNVEV (reference sequence). The CDR3 region is CASSLFRQGHGYTF. The CDR3 DNA is TGTGCCAGCAGTTTGTTTCGACAGGGCCATGGCTACACCTTC.

This clonotype was counted at least ten times. This chain uses TRBV20-1 with TRBJ2-1, with D possibly TRBD1 on 6 matching bases. Germline CDR1 and CDR2: DFQATT and SNEGSKA (reference sequence). The V gene lost 4 bases and the J gene lost 10 bases, with 11 bases spanning the gap. The CDR3 consists of 11 residues. The CDR3: CSATARGEQFF. The CDR3 DNA reads TGCAGTGCTACAGCAAGGGGGGAGCAGTTCTTC.

This clonotype was seen only a few times. This chain uses TRBV30 with TRBJ1-4, with TRBD1 as a possible D gene (5 bases). Trimming removed 0 bases at V and 4 bases at J, with 15 bases between. Germline V gives CDR1 GTSNPN, CDR2 SVGIG (reference sequence). The CDR3 runs to 16 residues. CDR3 amino acids: CAWSVRQGVCNEKLFF. Here the CDR3 DNA reads TGTGCCTGGAGTGTACGGCAGGGAGTATGTAATGAAAAACTGTTTTTT.

This clonotype was picked up many times. CDR3 in DNA: TGTGCCAGCAGCTGGACTACTAGCACAGATACGCAGTATTTT. Translation: CASSWTTSTDTQYF. V gene TRBV6-4 combines with J gene TRBJ2-3; TRBD2 might be the D (6 bases). This CDR3 comprises 14 residues. V lost 6 bases and J lost 0, with 10 bases in between. Germline assignment: CDR1 MRHNA and CDR2 SNTAGT.

This clonotype was seen repeatedly, ten times or more. The chain combines TRBV7-2 with TRBJ2-3, with a weak D call TRBD1 (6 bases). The CDR3 is 15 amino acids. Germline lookup yields CDR1 SGHTA and CDR2 FQGNSA. V lost 1 base, J lost 6 bases, and 14 bases lay in between. CDR3: CASSLVAGTHDTQYF. For the CDR3, the DNA is TGTGCCAGCAGCTTAGTGGCCGGGACACACGATACGCAGTATTTT.

There are many counts of this clonotype. V and J are TRBV2 and TRBJ1-2, with unresolved D. CDR3 length equals 14 residues. Trimming removed 3 bases from V and 3 bases from J, with 11 bases in between. Germline-derived CDR1 and CDR2 are SNHLY and FYNNEI. The CDR3, as DNA: TGTGCCAGCAGTGAGCACCTATCGGACTATGGCTACACCTTC. Translated, it gives CASSEHLSDYGYTF.

This clonotype came up many times. CDR3: CASSLVEGDRYEQYF. DNA of the CDR3: TGTGCCAGCAGTTTAGTGGAGGGTGATAGGTACGAGCAGTACTTC. V and J are TRBV12-3 or TRBV12-4 and TRBJ2-7; maybe TRBD2 (6 bases). CDR3 length: 15 residues. V was shortened by 1 base and J by 4 bases, with 14 bases between the two germline ends.

This clonotype is termed medium-sized. The J gene is TRBJ1-1, the V gene TRBV12-3 or TRBV12-4; D might be TRBD1 (5 bases). The V gene lost 5 bases and the J gene lost 10 bases, with 11 bases spanning the gap. The CDR3 sequence is 11 residues long. The CDR3 protein is CASSGGSGAFF. CDR3 DNA sequence: TGTGCCAGCAGTGGGGGGTCTGGAGCTTTCTTT.